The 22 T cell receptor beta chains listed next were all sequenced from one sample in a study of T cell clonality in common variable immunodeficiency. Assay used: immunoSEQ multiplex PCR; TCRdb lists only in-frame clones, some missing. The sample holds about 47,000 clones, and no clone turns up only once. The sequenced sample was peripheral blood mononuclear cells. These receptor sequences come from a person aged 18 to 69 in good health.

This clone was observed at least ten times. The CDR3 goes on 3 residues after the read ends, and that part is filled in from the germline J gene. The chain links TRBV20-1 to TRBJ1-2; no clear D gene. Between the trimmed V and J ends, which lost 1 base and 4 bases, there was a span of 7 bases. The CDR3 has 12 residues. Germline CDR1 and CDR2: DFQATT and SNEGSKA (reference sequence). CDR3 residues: CSARGQSYGYTF. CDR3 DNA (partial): TGCAGTGCTAGAGGCCAGTCCTATGGC.

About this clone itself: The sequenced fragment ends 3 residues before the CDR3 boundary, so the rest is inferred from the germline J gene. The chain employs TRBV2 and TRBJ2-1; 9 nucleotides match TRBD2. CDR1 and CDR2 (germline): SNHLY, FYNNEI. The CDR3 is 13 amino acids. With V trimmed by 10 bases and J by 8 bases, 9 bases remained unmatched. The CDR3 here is CAISGGTSYEQFF. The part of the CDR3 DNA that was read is TGTGCCATTAGCGGGGGTACTTCCTATGAG.

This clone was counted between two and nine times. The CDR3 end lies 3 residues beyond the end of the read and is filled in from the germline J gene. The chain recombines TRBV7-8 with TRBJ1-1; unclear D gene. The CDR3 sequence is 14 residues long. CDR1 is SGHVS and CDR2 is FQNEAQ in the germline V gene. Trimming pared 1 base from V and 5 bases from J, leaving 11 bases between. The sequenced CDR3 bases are TGTGCCAGCAGCTTAGGGGTGAGCGAAACTGAA. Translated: CASSLGVSETE. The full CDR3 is CASSLGVSETEAFF. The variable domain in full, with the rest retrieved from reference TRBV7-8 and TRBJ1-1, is GAGVSQSPRYKVAKRGQDVALRCDPISGHVSLFWYQQALGQGPEFLTYFQNEAQLDKSGLPSDRFFAERPEGSVSTLKIQRTQQEDSAVYLCASSLGVSETEAFFGQGTRLTVV.

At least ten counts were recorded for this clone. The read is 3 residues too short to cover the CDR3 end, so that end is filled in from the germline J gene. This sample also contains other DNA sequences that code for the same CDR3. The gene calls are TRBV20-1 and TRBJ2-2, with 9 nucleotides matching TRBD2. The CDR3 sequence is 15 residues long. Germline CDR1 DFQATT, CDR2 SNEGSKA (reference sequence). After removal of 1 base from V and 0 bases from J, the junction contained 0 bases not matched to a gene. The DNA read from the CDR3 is TGCAGTGCTAGAGTAGCGGGGGCGAACACCGGGGAG. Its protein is CSARVAGANTGE. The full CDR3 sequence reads CSARVAGANTGELFF.

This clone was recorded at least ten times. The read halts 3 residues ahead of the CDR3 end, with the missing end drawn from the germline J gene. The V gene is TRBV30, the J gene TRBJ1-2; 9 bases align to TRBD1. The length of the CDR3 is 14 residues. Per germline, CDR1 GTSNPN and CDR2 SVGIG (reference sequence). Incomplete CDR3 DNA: TGTGCCTGCCTACTCCGGGACAGGGCCCCCCAC. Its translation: CACLLRDRAPH. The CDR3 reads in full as CACLLRDRAPHYTF.

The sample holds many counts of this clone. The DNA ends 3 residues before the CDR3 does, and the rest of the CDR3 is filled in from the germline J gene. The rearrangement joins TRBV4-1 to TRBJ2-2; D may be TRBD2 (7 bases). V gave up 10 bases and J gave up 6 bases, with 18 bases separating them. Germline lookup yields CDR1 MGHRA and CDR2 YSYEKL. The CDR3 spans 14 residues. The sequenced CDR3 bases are TGCGCCACCCGAGGGGGGGGCGTCGCCGGGGAG. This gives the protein CATRGGGVAGE. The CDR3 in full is CATRGGGVAGELFF.

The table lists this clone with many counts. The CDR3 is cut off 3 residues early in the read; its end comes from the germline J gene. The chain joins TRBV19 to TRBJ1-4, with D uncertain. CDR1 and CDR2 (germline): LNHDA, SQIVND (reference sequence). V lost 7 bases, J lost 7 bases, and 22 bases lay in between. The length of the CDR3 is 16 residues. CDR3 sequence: CASKPPLTSLGEKLFF. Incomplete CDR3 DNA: TGTGCCAGTAAACCCCCCCTGACATCCTTAGGTGAAAAA. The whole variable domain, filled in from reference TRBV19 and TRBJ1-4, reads DGGITQSPKYLFRKEGQNVTLSCEQNLNHDAMYWYRQDPGQGLRLIYYSQIVNDFQKGDIAEGYSVSREKKESFPLTVTSAQKNPTAFYLCASKPPLTSLGEKLFFGSGTQLSVL.

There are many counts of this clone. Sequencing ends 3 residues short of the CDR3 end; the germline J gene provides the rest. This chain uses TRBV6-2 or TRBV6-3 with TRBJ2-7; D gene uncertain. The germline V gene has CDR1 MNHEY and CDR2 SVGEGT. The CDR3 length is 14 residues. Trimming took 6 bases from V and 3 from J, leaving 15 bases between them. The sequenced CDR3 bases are TGTGCCAGCAGCAGAAGGGCCGACCTCTACGAG. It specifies CASSRRADLYE. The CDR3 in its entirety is CASSRRADLYEQYF.

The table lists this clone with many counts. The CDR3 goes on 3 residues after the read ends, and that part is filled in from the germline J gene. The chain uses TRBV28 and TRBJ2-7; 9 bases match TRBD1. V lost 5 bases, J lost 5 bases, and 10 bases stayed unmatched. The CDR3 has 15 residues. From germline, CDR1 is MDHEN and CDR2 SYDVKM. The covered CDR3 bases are TGTGCCAGCAGTATTCCTAAGACAGGGGGAAACGAG. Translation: CASSIPKTGGNE. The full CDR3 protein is CASSIPKTGGNEQYF.

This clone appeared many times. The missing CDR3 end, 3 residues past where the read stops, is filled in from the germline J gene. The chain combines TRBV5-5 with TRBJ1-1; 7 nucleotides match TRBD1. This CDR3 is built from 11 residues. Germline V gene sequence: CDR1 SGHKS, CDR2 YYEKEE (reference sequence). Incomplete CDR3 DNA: TGTGCCAGCAGCCTGACAGGGAAA. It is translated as CASSLTGK. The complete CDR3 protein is CASSLTGKAFF.

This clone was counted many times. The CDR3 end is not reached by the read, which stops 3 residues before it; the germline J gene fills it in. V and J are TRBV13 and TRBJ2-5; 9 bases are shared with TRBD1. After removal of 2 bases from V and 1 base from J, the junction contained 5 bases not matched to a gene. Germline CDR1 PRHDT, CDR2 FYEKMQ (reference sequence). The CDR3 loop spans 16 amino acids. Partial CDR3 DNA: TGTGCCAGCAGCTTACCCGGGACAGGGCCCCAAGAGACC. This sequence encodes CASSLPGTGPQET. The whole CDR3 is CASSLPGTGPQETQYF.

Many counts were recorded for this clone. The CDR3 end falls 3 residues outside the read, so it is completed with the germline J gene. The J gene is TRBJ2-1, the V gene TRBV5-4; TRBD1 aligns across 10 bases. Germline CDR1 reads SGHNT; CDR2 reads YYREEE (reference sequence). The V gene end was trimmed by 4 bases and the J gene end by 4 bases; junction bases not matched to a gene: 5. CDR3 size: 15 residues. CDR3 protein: CASSLDRGEYNEQFF. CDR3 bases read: TGTGCCAGCAGCCTGGACAGGGGGGAGTACAATGAG.

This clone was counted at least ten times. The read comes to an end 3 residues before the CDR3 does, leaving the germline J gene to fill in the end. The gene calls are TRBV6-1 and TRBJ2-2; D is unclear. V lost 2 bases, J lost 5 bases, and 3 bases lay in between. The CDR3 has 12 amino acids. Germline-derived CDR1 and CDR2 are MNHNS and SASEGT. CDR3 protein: CASSERTGELFF. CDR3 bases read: TGTGCCAGCAGTGAACGTACCGGGGAG.

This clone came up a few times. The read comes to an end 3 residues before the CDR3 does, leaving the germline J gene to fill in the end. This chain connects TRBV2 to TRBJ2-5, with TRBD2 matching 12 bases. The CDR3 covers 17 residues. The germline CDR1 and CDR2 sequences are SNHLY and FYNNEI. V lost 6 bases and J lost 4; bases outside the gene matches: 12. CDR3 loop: CASSDNPSGGAGETQYF. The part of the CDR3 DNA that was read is TGTGCCAGCAGCGATAATCCTAGCGGGGGGGCGGGAGAGACC. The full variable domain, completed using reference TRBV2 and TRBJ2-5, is EPEVTQTPSHQVTQMGQEVILRCVPISNHLYFYWYRQILGQKVEFLVSFYNNEISEKSEIFDDQFSVERPDGSNFTLKIRSTKLEDSAMYFCASSDNPSGGAGETQYFGPGTRLLVL.

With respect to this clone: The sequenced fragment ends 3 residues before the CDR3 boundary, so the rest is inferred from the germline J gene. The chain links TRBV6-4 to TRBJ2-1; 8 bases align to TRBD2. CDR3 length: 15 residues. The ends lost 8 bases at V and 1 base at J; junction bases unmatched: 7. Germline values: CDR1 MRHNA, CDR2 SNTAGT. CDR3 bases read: TGTGCCAGCGCGTCGGGACTAGGATCCTACAATGAG. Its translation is CASASGLGSYNE. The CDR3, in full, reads CASASGLGSYNEQFF.

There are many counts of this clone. CDR3 DNA (partial): TGCAGTGCTGGGGACTTCTCATACGAG. This encodes CSAGDFSYE. The CDR3 in full is CSAGDFSYEQYF. The rearrangement joins TRBV20-1 to TRBJ2-7, with D tentatively TRBD2 (6 bases). Read coverage stops 3 residues before the CDR3 terminus; the germline J gene supplies the remainder. V dropped 5 bases and J dropped 4 bases, with 12 bases sitting between them. In germline, CDR1 is DFQATT, CDR2 SNEGSKA (reference sequence). This CDR3 has 12 residues.

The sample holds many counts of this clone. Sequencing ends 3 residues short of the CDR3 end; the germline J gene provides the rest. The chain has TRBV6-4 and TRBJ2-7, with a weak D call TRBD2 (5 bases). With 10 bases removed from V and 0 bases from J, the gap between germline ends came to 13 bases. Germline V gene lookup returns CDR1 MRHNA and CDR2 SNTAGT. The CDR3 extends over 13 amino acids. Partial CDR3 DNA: TGTGCCATCAACAGCGGAAGCTCCTACGAG. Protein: CAINSGSSYE. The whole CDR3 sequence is CAINSGSSYEQYF.

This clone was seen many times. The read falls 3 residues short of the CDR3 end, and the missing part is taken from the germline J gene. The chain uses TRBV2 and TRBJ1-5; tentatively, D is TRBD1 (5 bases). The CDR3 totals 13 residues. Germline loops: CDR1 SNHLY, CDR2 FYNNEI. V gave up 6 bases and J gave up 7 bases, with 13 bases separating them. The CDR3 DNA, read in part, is TGTGCCAGCAGGGATTGGGGGGACCAGCCC. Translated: CASRDWGDQP. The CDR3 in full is CASRDWGDQPQHF.

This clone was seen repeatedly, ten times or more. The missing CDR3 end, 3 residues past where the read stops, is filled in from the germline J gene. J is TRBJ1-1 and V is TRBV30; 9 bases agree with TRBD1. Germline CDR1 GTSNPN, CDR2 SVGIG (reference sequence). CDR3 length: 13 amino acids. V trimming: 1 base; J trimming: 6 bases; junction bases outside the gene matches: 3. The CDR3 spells CAWSADRGAEAFF. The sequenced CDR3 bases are TGTGCCTGGAGTGCGGACAGGGGAGCTGAA.

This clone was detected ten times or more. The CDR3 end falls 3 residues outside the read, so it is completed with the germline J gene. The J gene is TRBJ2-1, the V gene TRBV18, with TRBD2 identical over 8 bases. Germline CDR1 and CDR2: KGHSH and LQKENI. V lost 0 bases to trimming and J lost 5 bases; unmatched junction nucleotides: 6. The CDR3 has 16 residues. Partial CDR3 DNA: TGTGCCAGCTCACCACCGTCGGGGGGGGGACACAATGAG. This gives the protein CASSPPSGGGHNE. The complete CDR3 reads CASSPPSGGGHNEQFF.

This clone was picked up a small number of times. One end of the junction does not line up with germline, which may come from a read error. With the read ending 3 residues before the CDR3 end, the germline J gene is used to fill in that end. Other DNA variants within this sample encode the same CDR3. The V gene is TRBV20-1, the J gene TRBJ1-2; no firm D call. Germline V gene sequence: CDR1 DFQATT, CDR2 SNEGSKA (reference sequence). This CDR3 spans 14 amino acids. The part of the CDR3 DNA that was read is TGCAGTGCTAGAGAGGGTGGCGGGCGCTATGGG. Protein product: CSAREGGGRYG. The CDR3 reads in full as CSAREGGGRYGYTF.

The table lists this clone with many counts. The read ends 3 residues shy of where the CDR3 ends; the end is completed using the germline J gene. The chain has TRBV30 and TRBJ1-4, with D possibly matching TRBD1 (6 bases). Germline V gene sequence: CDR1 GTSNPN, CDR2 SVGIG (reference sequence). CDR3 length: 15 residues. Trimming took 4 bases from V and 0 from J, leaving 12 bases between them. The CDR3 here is CAWTTGRSTNEKLFF. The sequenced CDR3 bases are TGTGCCTGGACCACAGGGAGATCAACTAATGAAAAA.